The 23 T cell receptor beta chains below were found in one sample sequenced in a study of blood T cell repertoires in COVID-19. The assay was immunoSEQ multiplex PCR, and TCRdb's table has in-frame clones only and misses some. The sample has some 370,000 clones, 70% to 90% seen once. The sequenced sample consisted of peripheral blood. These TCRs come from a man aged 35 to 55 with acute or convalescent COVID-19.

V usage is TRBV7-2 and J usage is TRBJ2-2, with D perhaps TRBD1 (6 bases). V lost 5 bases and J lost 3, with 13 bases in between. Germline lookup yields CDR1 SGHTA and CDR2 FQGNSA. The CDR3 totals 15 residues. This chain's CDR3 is CASSGYRVYTGELFF. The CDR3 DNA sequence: TGTGCCAGCAGCGGCTACAGGGTGTACACCGGGGAGCTGTTTTTT.

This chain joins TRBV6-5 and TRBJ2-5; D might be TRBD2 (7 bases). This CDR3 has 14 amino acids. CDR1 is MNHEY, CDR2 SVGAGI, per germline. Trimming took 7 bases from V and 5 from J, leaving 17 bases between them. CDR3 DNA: TGTGCCAGCACCCCGCCGGGGGGCGGTGAGACCCAGTACTTC. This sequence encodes CASTPPGGGETQYF.

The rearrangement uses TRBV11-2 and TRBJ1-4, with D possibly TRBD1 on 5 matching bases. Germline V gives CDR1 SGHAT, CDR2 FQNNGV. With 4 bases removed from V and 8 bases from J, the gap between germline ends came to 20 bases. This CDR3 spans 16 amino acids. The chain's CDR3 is CASSWRKSGFHEKLFF. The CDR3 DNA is TGTGCCAGCAGCTGGCGTAAATCAGGGTTCCACGAAAAACTGTTTTTT.

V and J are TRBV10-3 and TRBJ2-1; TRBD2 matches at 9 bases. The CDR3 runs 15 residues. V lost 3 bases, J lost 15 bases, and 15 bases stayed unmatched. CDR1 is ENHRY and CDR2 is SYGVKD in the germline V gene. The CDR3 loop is CAISEGEMTSGLGFF. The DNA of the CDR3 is TGTGCCATCAGTGAAGGAGAGATGACTAGCGGACTTGGGTTCTTC.

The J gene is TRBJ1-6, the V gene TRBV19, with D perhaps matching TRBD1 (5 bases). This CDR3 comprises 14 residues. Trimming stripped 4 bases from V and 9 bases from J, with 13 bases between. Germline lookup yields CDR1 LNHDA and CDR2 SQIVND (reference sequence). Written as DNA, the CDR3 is TGTGCCAGTAGTACCGGCGGGGCAGTTTCACCCCTCCACTTT. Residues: CASSTGGAVSPLHF.

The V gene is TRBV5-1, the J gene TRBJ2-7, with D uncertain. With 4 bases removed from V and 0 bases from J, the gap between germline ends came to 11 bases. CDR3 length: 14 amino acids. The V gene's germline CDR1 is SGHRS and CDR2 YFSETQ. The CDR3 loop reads CASSIQISSYEQYF. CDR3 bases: TGCGCCAGCAGCATACAGATAAGCTCCTACGAGCAGTACTTC.

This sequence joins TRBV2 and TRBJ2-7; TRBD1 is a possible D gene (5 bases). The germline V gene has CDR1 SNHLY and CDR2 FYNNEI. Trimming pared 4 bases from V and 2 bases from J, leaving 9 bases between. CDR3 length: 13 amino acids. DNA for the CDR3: TGTGCCAGCAGTGGGGCAGGGCCCTACGAGCAGTACTTC. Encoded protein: CASSGAGPYEQYF.

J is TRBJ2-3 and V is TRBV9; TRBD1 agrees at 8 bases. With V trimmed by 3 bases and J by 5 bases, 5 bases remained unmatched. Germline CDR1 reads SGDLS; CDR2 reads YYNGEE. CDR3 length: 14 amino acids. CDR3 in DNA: TGTGCCAGCAGCGGGACAGGGTGGCTAGATACGCAGTATTTT. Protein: CASSGTGWLDTQYF.

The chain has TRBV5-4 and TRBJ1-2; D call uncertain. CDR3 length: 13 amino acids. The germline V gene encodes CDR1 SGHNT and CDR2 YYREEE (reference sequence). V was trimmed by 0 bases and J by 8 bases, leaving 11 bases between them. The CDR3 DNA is TGTGCCAGCAGCTTGGCGGAGGGAAGCGGCTACACCTTC. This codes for CASSLAEGSGYTF.

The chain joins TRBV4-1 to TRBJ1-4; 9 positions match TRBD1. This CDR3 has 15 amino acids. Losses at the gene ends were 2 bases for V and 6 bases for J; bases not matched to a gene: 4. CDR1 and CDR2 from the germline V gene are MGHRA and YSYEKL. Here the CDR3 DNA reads TGCGCCAGCAGCCAATTCCGGACAGGGGATGAAAAACTGTTTTTT. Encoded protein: CASSQFRTGDEKLFF.

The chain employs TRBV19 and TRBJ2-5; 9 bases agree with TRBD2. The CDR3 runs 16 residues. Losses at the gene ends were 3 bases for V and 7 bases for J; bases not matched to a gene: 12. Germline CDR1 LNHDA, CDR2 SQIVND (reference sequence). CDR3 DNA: TGTGCCAGTAGTATGGTGGGACTAGCTAACGACGTGACCCAGTACTTC. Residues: CASSMVGLANDVTQYF.

DNA for the CDR3: TGTGCCAGCTCACCAGAGGAACAGACCCAGTACTTC. It encodes CASSPEEQTQYF. This chain uses TRBV18 with TRBJ2-5; no firm D call. The germline V gene encodes CDR1 KGHSH and CDR2 LQKENI. Trimming took 2 bases from V and 6 from J, leaving 7 bases between them. This CDR3 has 12 amino acids. The full variable domain, in which reference TRBV18 and TRBJ2-5 provide the parts outside the CDR3, is NAGVMQNPRHLVRRRGQEARLRCSPMKGHSHVYWYRQLPEEGLKFMVYLQKENIIDESGMPKERFSAEFPKEGPSILRIQQVVRGDSAAYFCASSPEEQTQYFGPGTRLLVL.

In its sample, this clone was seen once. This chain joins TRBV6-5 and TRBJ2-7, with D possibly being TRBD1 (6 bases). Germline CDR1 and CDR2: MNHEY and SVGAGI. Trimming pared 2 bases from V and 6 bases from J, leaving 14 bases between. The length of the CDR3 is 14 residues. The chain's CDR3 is CASSYGGVVSEQYF. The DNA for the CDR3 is TGTGCCAGCAGTTACGGGGGCGTAGTGAGCGAGCAGTACTTC.

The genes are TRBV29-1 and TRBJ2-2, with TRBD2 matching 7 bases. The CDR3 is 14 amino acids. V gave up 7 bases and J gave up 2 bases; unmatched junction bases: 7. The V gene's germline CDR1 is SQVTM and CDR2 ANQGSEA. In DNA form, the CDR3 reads TGCAGCGGAAGGGAGGGAGTAAACACCGGGGAGCTGTTTTTT. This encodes CSGREGVNTGELFF.

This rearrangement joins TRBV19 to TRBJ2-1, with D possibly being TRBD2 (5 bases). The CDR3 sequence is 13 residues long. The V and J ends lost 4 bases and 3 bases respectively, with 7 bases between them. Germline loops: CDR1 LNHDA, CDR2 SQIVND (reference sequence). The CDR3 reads CASSNGVYNEQFF. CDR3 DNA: TGTGCCAGTAGTAACGGGGTCTACAATGAGCAGTTCTTC.

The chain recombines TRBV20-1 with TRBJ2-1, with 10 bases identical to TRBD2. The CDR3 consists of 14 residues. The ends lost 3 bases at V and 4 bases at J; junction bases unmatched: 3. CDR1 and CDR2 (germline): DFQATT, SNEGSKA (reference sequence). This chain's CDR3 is CSASGTSEYNEQFF. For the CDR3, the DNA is TGCAGTGCTAGTGGGACTAGCGAATACAATGAGCAGTTCTTC.

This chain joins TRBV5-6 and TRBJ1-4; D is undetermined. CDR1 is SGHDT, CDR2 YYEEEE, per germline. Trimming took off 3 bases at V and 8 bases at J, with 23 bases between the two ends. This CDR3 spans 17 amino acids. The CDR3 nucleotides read TGTGCCAGCAGCTCATTCACCCGGGGAGCCTTTAGGGAAAAACTGTTTTTT. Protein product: CASSSFTRGAFREKLFF.

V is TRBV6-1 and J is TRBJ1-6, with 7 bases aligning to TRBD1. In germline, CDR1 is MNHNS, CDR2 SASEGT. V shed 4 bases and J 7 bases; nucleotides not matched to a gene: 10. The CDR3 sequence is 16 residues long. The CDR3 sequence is CASSGPGTARNSPLHF. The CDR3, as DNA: TGTGCCAGCAGTGGGCCCGGGACAGCGAGGAATTCACCCCTCCACTTT.

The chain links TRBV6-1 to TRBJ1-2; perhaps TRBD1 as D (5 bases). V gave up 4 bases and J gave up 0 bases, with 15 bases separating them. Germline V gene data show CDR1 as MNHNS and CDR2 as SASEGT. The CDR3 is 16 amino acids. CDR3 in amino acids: CASSAAGDRANYGYTF. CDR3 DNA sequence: TGTGCCAGCAGTGCTGCGGGGGATAGGGCTAACTATGGCTACACCTTC.

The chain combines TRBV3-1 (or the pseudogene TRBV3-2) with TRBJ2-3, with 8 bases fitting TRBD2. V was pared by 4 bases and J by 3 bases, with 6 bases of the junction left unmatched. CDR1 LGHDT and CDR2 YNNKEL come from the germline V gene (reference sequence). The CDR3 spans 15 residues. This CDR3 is CASSPELAVTDTQYF. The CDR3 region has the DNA TGTGCCAGCAGCCCCGAACTAGCGGTAACAGATACGCAGTATTTT.

The CDR3 protein is CASSRRVDQPQHF. Written as DNA, the CDR3 is TGTGCCAGTAGTAGACGGGTAGATCAGCCCCAGCATTTT. This chain uses TRBV19 with TRBJ1-5; the D is unclear. Germline assignment: CDR1 LNHDA and CDR2 SQIVND (reference sequence). Trimming took off 4 bases at V and 5 bases at J, with 9 bases between the two ends. CDR3 length equals 13 residues.

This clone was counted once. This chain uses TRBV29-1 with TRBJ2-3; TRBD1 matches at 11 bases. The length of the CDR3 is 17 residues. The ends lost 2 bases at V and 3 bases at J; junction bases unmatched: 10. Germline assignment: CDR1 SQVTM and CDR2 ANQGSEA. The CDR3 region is CSVETGQGASGTDTQYF. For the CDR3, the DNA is TGCAGCGTTGAAACAGGACAGGGGGCTAGTGGGACAGATACGCAGTATTTT.

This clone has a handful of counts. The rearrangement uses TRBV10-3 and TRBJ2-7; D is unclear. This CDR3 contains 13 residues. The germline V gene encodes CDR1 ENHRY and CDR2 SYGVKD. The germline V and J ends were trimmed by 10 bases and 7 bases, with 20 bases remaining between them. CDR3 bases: TGTGCCACCCGGGTCGCCCTACAAGTGGAGCAGTACTTC. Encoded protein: CATRVALQVEQYF.